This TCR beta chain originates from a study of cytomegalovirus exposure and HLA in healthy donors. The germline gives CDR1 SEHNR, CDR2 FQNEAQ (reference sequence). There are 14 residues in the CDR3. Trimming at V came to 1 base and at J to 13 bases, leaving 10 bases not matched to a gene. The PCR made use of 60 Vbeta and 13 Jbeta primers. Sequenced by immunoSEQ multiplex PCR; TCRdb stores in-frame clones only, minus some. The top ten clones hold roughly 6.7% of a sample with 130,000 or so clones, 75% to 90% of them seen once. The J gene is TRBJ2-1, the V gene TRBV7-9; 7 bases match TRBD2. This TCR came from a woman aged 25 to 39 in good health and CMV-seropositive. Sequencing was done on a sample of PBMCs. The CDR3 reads CASSLGGRGGEQFF. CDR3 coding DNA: TGTGCCAGCAGCTTAGGTGGGAGGGGTGGAGAACAGTTCTTC.